What follows are 32 T cell receptor beta chains derived from one specimen sequenced in a study of tumor-infiltrating lymphocytes in primary liver carcinoma (dated by TCRdb to 2017 to 2019). Without any cell sorting, total RNA and DNA were co-extracted from around 18-30 mg of bulk tissue using the AllPrep DNA/RNA mini kit. Instrument used: Illumina HiSeq 2500. TCRbeta-specific cDNA was reverse-transcribed from 500 ng total RNA using a constant-region primer and ProtoScript II reverse transcriptase. The TCRbeta libraries were prepared through three rounds of nested multiplex PCR following a slightly modified ARM-PCR procedure. The first two PCR rounds used multiplex TRBV1-TRBV30 forward primers with a Cbeta reverse primer, each for approximately 11 cycles. Through fastp at Q25 and MiXCR, TCRdb rebuilt clones from the public reads, retaining in-frame beta chains. Merged by CDR3 protein, the rows form single entries marked with the most common genes and DNA. For this sample there are more than 100,000 distinct CDR3 sequences; nearly 70% appear just once. The ten largest clones take up over 8% of the sample.

Sequenced sample: tumor-adjacent normal liver tissue. The receptors originated from an older woman with primary liver carcinoma and hepatitis B virus infection.

This clonotype appeared many times. The gene calls are TRBV4-1 and TRBJ1-5, with D uncertain. Per the germline V gene, CDR1 is MGHRA and CDR2 is YSYEKL. The CDR3 has 15 amino acids. The germline V and J ends were trimmed by 1 base and 1 base, with 8 bases remaining between them. CDR3 sequence (DNA): TGCGCCAGCAGCCAAGTGGGGTGGAGCAATCAGCCCCAGCATTTT. Translating it yields CASSQVGWSNQPQHF.

At least ten counts were recorded for this clonotype. The V and J genes are TRBV10-3 and TRBJ1-1; D not certain. V was pared by 3 bases and J by 5 bases, with 10 bases between. Looked up from germline, CDR1 is ENHRY and CDR2 is SYGVKD. The CDR3 has 13 amino acids. The CDR3 spells CAISDLPATEAFF. For the CDR3, the DNA is TGTGCCATCAGTGATCTCCCCGCGACTGAAGCTTTCTTT.

This clonotype has a handful of counts. One end of the junction is discordant with germline, which a read error may explain. The chain joins TRBV11-2 to TRBJ2-7, with a tentative D call TRBD2 (6 bases). The CDR3 has 15 amino acids. Per the germline V gene, CDR1 is SGHAT and CDR2 is FQNNGV. The CDR3 region has the DNA TGTGTCAGCAGCTTATTGACGGGAGCGATCTACGAGCAGTATTTC. Its translation is CVSSLLTGAIYEQYF.

This chain connects TRBV11-3 to TRBJ2-6, with D perhaps matching TRBD1 (5 bases). V lost 5 bases, J lost 16 bases, and 27 bases lay in between. CDR3 length: 16 residues. The germline V gene has CDR1 SGHNT and CDR2 YENEEA. Here the CDR3 reads CASSPRQGIGANALTF. Written as DNA, the CDR3 is TGTGCCAGCAGCCCGAGGCAGGGAATTGGGGCCAACGCACTGACTTTC.

The rearrangement uses TRBV5-1 and TRBJ2-3, with 11 bases lining up with TRBD2. From germline, CDR1 is SGHRS and CDR2 YFSETQ. The CDR3 sequence is 18 residues long. Trimming cost V 4 bases and J 4 bases; bases outside gene matches: 14. CDR3 sequence: CASSAGRELAGVSDTQYF. The CDR3 region has the DNA TGCGCCAGCAGCGCCGGAAGGGAACTAGCGGGAGTTTCAGATACGCAGTATTTT.

The chain recombines TRBV5-1 with TRBJ2-5, with 8 nucleotides matching TRBD2. CDR3 length equals 16 residues. J was trimmed by 4 bases and V by 5 bases; bases with no gene match: 13. CDR1 is SGHRS, CDR2 YFSETQ, per germline. The CDR3 loop is CASSSEGLDVAETQYF. For the CDR3, the DNA is TGCGCCAGCAGTTCCGAGGGACTAGACGTGGCAGAGACCCAGTACTTC.

About this clonotype itself: The conserved closing phenylalanine or tryptophan is absent in this CDR3, likely reflecting a read error. V and J are TRBV5-6 and TRBJ1-1; a possible D gene is TRBD1 (5 bases). Germline V lookup: CDR1 SGHDT, CDR2 YYEEEE. The CDR3 totals 17 residues. This CDR3 is CASRQPRDGARGTGAFL. DNA of the CDR3: TGTGCCAGCAGGCAGCCCCGGGACGGTGCACGGGGCACTGGAGCTTTCCTT.

Comment on this clonotype: A much larger clone sits a single nucleotide away, making a read error possible. Without the conserved terminal phenylalanine or tryptophan, this CDR3 likely stems from a read error. The gene calls are TRBV7-9 and TRBJ2-1; 7 positions agree with TRBD2. CDR1 SEHNR and CDR2 FQNEAQ come from the germline V gene (reference sequence). Trimming took 4 bases from V and 6 from J; bases not matched to a gene: 0. This CDR3 comprises 12 residues. This CDR3 reads CASSSSGNEQFI. The CDR3 DNA reads TGTGCCAGCAGCTCTAGCGGCAATGAGCAGTTCATC.

Points on this clonotype: Compared with germline, one end of the junction differs, possibly owing to a read error. The chain couples TRBV11-2 to TRBJ2-5, with D perhaps TRBD1 (6 bases). CDR3 length equals 14 residues. Germline V gene data show CDR1 as SGHAT and CDR2 as FQNNGV. This CDR3 is CASSLIPGSGAQCF. CDR3 nucleotides: TGTGCCAGCAGCTTAATTCCGGGATCAGGGGCCCAGTGCTTC. Based on the CDR3 plus reference TRBV11-2 and TRBJ2-5, the full variable domain is EAGVAQSPRYKIIEKRQSVAFWCNPISGHATLYWYQQILGQGPKLLIQFQNNGVVDDSQLPKDRFSAERLKGVDSTLKIQPAKLEDSAVYLCASSLIPGSGAQCFGPGTRLLVL.

Turning to this clonotype: This may come from a read error, since a much larger clone is one base off. The gene calls are TRBV7-9 and TRBJ2-7, with TRBD2 matching over 7 bases. V lost 6 bases and J lost 6; bases outside the gene matches: 14. This CDR3 is 15 amino acids long. CDR1 SEHNR and CDR2 FQNEAQ come from the germline V gene (reference sequence). CDR3 loop: CASSSLGLTGAEQYF. The DNA of the CDR3 is TGTGCCAGCAGTAGTTTGGGACTAACGGGTGCCGAGCAGTACTTC.

Comment on this clonotype: This may come from a read error, since a much larger clone is one base off. The CDR3 coding sequence is TGTGCCAGCTGTTTAGGATCAAACAACTATGGCTACACCTTC. This gives the protein CASCLGSNNYGYTF. The gene calls are TRBV12-3 or TRBV12-4 and TRBJ1-2; no clear D gene. This CDR3 has 14 amino acids.

This clonotype has just a few counts. The junction departs from germline at one end; a sequencing error may be responsible. The J gene is TRBJ2-5, the V gene TRBV11-3, with a tentative D call TRBD1 (5 bases). The CDR3 has 12 amino acids. Germline V gene data show CDR1 as SGHNT and CDR2 as YENEEA. CDR3 bases: TGTGCCAGCATCTTAGACAGAGAGACCCAGTACTTC. Translation: CASILDRETQYF.

V gene TRBV7-2 combines with J gene TRBJ2-1, with D unclear. The V gene lost 2 bases and the J gene lost 2 bases, with 13 bases spanning the gap. The CDR3 contains 16 residues. The germline CDR1 and CDR2 sequences are SGHTA and FQGNSA. The CDR3 DNA reads TGTGCCAGCAGCTTAATGTCAGGCCTCACCTACAATGAGCAGTTCTTC. It encodes CASSLMSGLTYNEQFF. Variable domain in full (rest from reference TRBV7-2 and TRBJ2-1): GAGVSQSPSNKVTEKGKDVELRCDPISGHTALYWYRQSLGQGLEFLIYFQGNSAPDKSGLPSDRFSAERTGGSVSTLTIQRTQQEDSAVYLCASSLMSGLTYNEQFFGPGTRLTVL.

Worth noting for this clonotype: A much larger clone is a single base away; this may be a read error. The chain is built from TRBV7-8 and TRBJ2-7; the D gene is possibly TRBD1 (6 bases). Trimming pared 4 bases from V and 6 bases from J, leaving 16 bases between. The CDR3 is 14 residues long. Germline CDR1 SGHVS, CDR2 FQNEAQ. The CDR3 bases are TGTGCCAGCAGCTCCCCCAGGGGAAGAGGCGAGCAGTACTTC. Protein: CASSSPRGRGEQYF.

This chain joins TRBV29-1 and TRBJ1-5; no definite D call. Germline CDR1 reads SQVTM; CDR2 reads ANQGSEA. The CDR3 extends over 13 amino acids. The ends were cut back, 2 bases at V and 15 bases at J, with 20 bases in the middle. The CDR3 is CSVEYDSNQPRHF. For the CDR3, the DNA is TGCAGCGTTGAATATGATAGCAATCAGCCGCGGCATTTT. Full variable domain (missing parts from reference TRBV29-1 and TRBJ1-5): SAVISQKPSRDICQRGTSLTIQCQVDSQVTMMFWYRQQPGQSLTLIATANQGSEATYESGFVIDKFPISRPNLTFSTLTVSNMSPEDSSIYLCSVEYDSNQPRHFGDGTRLSIL.

This clonotype was detected ten times or more. The V gene is TRBV7-9, the J gene TRBJ2-1, with D perhaps TRBD2 (6 bases). Germline values: CDR1 SEHNR, CDR2 FQNEAQ (reference sequence). Trimming pared 3 bases from V and 9 bases from J, leaving 15 bases between. The CDR3 contains 14 residues. CDR3 sequence (DNA): TGTGCCAGCAGCTTCAGCCGGGGGTCGGGTGAGCAGTTCTTC. This encodes CASSFSRGSGEQFF.

This clonotype was detected ten times or more. The chain carries TRBV5-1 and TRBJ1-1; D is undetermined. V dropped 7 bases and J dropped 1 base, with 8 bases sitting between them. CDR3 length: 12 amino acids. Germline V CDR1 and CDR2: SGHRS, YFSETQ. CDR3 bases: TGCGCCAGCGGGCCCAGGAACACTGAAGCTTTCTTT. This translates into CASGPRNTEAFF. Full variable domain (rest looked up from reference TRBV5-1 and TRBJ1-1): KAGVTQTPRYLIKTRGQQVTLSCSPISGHRSVSWYQQTPGQGLQFLFEYFSETQRNKGNFPGRFSGRQFSNSRSEMNVSTLELGDSALYLCASGPRNTEAFFGQGTRLTVV.

The chain links TRBV11-2 to TRBJ2-3; D not resolved. The CDR3 runs to 14 residues. Germline V lookup: CDR1 SGHAT, CDR2 FQNNGV. Trimming took 5 bases from V and 4 from J, leaving 13 bases between them. The CDR3 is CASSGLVGADTQYF. Here the CDR3 DNA reads TGTGCCAGCAGCGGTCTGGTGGGCGCAGATACGCAGTATTTT.

Of note for this clonotype: This may be a read error, as it is one base from a much larger clone. The chain uses TRBV7-9 and TRBJ2-5; TRBD2 is a possible D gene (6 bases). Germline values: CDR1 SEHNR, CDR2 FQNEAQ (reference sequence). The CDR3 extends over 16 amino acids. The V end lost 1 base, the J end lost 1 base, and 13 bases lay between the germline ends. Here the CDR3 reads CASSLERLATQETQYF. Here the CDR3 DNA reads TGTGCCAGCAGCTTAGAGAGGCTAGCGACCCAAGAGACCCAGTACTTC.

Turning to this clonotype: This could be a read error, since a much larger clone is one nucleotide away. The chain uses TRBV6-1 and TRBJ2-7; D gene unclear. The CDR3 totals 10 residues. CDR1 is MNHNS and CDR2 is SASEGT in the germline V gene. CDR3 loop: CASSHYKQYF. Here the CDR3 DNA reads TGTGCCAGTTCGCACTACAAGCAGTACTTC.

Turning to this clonotype: Its ends do not fully match the called genes, so a read error is possible. The rearrangement links TRBV29-1 to TRBJ2-1, with TRBD2 matching over 8 bases. This CDR3 is built from 14 residues. Germline lookup yields CDR1 SQVTM and CDR2 ANQGSEA. In nucleotides, the CDR3 is TGCAGCGTCCCCCGACTAGCGTGGTACAATAAGCAGTTCTTC. It codes for CSVPRLAWYNKQFF.

Concerning this clonotype: Compared with germline, one end of the junction differs, possibly owing to a read error. The chain has TRBV11-2 and TRBJ2-1, with TRBD1 as a possible D gene (6 bases). CDR3 length: 15 amino acids. The germline gives CDR1 SGHAT, CDR2 FQNNGV. DNA for the CDR3: TGTGCCAGCAGCTTAGAAGGGGGAGAGATCAATGAGTGGTTCTTT. Its translation: CASSLEGGEINEWFF.

This clonotype is judged medium-sized. The chain couples TRBV11-2 to TRBJ1-3; a weak D match, TRBD1 (5 bases). Germline values: CDR1 SGHAT, CDR2 FQNNGV. Trimming pared 3 bases from V and 8 bases from J, leaving 11 bases between. The CDR3 has 13 amino acids. The CDR3 protein is CASSFDIGDTIYF. CDR3 nucleotides: TGTGCCAGCAGCTTCGATATAGGGGACACCATATATTTT.

As for this clonotype: The junction departs from the called germline gene at one end, perhaps through a read error. The chain employs TRBV4-1 and TRBJ2-3, with a tentative D call TRBD1 (5 bases). Germline values: CDR1 MGHRA, CDR2 YSYEKL. This CDR3 spans 15 amino acids. The CDR3 region has the DNA TGCGCCAGCGGATTGGGGCTACCGGGCACAGATACGCAATATTTT. Translating gives CASGLGLPGTDTQYF.

This clonotype was seen only once. The chain links TRBV4-1 to TRBJ1-2; D gene unclear. Trimming pared 7 bases from V and 8 bases from J, leaving 20 bases between. CDR1 is MGHRA and CDR2 is YSYEKL in the germline V gene. The CDR3 has 14 amino acids. The CDR3 bases are TGCGCCAGCACATTCTCCTGGACGCAGGCCGGCTACACCTTC. Encoded protein: CASTFSWTQAGYTF.

Of note for this clonotype: The junction departs from the called germline gene at one end, perhaps through a read error. The chain couples TRBV11-3 to TRBJ2-1, with D possibly being TRBD1 or TRBD2 (5 bases each). The CDR3 length is 14 residues. The germline gives CDR1 SGHNT, CDR2 YENEEA. The CDR3 reads CASSLRDRDSQRLF. The CDR3 DNA sequence: TGTGCCAGCAGTCTCCGGGACCGGGATTCCCAGCGGCTCTTC.

Regarding this clonotype: One base away lies a much larger clone, so this may be a sequencing read error. The chain couples TRBV5-1 to TRBJ1-4, with D possibly matching TRBD1 (5 bases). The length of the CDR3 is 14 residues. Germline CDR1 is SGHRS and CDR2 is YFSETQ. Trimming shortened V by 4 bases and J by 7 bases, and 14 bases separated the two germline ends. CDR3 nucleotide sequence: TGCGCCAGCAGCACGACAGTGAATAGTGAAAAACTGTTTTTT. It is translated as CASSTTVNSEKLFF.

This clonotype has at least ten counts. The conserved final phenylalanine or tryptophan is absent from the CDR3, which likely points to a read error. The gene calls are TRBV11-2 and TRBJ1-1, with TRBD1 as a possible D gene (5 bases). The CDR3 consists of 16 residues. From germline, CDR1 is SGHAT and CDR2 FQNNGV. The V end lost 6 bases, the J end lost 1 base, and 18 bases lay between the germline ends. The CDR3 protein is CASSRPRGRANTEAFL. The CDR3 DNA reads TGTGCCAGCAGTCGCCCACGGGGACGGGCGAACACTGAAGCTTTCCTT.

Worth noting for this clonotype: A read error is possible here, since a much larger clone lies one base away. The V gene is TRBV29-1, the J gene TRBJ2-2, with a weak D call TRBD1 (5 bases). CDR3 length: 14 amino acids. Germline assignment: CDR1 SQVTM and CDR2 ANQGSEA. Deletions cut 4 bases from V and 9 bases from J, with 18 bases between. The CDR3 DNA is TGCAGCGTTGGGCCCAGGGAAAGGACCAGGGAGCTGTTTTTT. Its translation: CSVGPRERTRELFF.

This clonotype was counted once. A junction end diverges from the germline sequence, so it may reflect a read error. V usage is TRBV5-5 and J usage is TRBJ2-6; the D gene is possibly TRBD1 (6 bases). From germline, CDR1 is SGHKS and CDR2 YYEKEE (reference sequence). This CDR3 is 18 amino acids long. The CDR3 spells CASTITQGYSSGANVLTF. The CDR3 coding sequence is TGTGCCAGCACCATTACCCAGGGGTATAGCTCTGGGGCTAACGTCCTGACTTTC.

This clonotype was seen more than once but under ten times. The chain carries TRBV9 and TRBJ2-7; weak D call: TRBD2 (6 bases). With 4 bases removed from V and 2 bases from J, the gap between germline ends came to 16 bases. CDR1 SGDLS and CDR2 YYNGEE come from the germline V gene. This CDR3 contains 15 residues. The CDR3 is CASSFRDGGTYEQYF. In DNA form, the CDR3 reads TGTGCCAGCAGCTTCCGAGATGGGGGGACCTACGAGCAGTACTTC. Full variable domain (missing parts from reference TRBV9 and TRBJ2-7): DSGVTQTPKHLITATGQRVTLRCSPRSGDLSVYWYQQSLDQGLQFLIQYYNGEERAKGNILERFSAQQFPDLHSELNLSSLELGDSALYFCASSFRDGGTYEQYFGPGTRLTVT.

The chain combines TRBV9 with TRBJ2-7, with D perhaps being TRBD1 or TRBD2 (5 bases each). The V gene's germline CDR1 is SGDLS and CDR2 YYNGEE. With 1 base removed from V and 7 bases from J, the gap between germline ends came to 21 bases. The CDR3 loop spans 16 amino acids. This CDR3 reads CASSVSKAGTAREQYF. In nucleotides, the CDR3 is TGTGCCAGCAGCGTAAGTAAGGCCGGGACCGCACGGGAGCAGTACTTC.